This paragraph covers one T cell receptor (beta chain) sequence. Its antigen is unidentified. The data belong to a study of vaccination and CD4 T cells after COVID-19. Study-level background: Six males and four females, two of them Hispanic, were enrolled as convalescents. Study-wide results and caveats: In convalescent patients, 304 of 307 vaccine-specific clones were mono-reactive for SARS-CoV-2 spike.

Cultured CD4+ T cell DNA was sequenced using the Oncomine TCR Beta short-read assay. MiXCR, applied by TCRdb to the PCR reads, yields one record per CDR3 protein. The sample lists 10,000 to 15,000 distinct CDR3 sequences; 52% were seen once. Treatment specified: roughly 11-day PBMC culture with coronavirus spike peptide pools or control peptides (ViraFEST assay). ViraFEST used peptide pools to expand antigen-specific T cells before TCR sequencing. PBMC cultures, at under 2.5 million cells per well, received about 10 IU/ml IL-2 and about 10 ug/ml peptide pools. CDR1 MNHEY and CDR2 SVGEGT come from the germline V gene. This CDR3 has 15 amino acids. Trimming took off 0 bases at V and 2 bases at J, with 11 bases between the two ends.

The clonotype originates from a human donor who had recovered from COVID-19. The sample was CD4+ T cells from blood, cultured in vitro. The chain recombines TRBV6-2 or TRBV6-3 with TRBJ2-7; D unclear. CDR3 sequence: CASSYSAGSTYEQYF. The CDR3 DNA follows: TGTGCCAGCAGTTACTCGGCAGGTTCCACCTACGAGCAGTACTTC.